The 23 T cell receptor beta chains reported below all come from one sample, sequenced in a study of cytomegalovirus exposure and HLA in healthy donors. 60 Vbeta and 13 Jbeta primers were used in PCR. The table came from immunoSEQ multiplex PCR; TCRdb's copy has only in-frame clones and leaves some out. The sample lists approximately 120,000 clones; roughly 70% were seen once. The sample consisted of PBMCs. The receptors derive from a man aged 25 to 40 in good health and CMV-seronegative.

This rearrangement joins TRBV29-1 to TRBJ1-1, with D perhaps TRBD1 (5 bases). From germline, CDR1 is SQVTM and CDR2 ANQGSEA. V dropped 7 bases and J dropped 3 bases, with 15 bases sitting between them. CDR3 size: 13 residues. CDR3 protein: CSAKFGGDTEAFF. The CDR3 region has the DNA TGCAGCGCTAAATTCGGGGGAGACACTGAAGCTTTCTTT.

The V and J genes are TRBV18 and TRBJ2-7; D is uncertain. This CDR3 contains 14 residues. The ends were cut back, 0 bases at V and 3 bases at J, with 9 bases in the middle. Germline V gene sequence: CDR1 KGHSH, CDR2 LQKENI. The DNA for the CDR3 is TGTGCCAGCTCACCACCGTCAGTTGACTACGAGCAGTACTTC. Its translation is CASSPPSVDYEQYF.

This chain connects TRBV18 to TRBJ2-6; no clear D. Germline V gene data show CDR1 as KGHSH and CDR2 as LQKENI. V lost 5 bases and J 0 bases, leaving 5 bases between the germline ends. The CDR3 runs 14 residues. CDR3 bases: TGTGCCAGCTCAAGAGGCTCTGGGGCCAACGTCCTGACTTTC. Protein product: CASSRGSGANVLTF.

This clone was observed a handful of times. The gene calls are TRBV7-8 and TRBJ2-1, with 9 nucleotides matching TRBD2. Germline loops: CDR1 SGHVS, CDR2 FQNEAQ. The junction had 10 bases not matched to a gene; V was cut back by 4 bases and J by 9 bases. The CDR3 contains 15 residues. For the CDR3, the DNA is TGTGCCAGCAGCTCCCGTAGACTAGCGGCCGCTGAGCAGTTCTTC. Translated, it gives CASSSRRLAAAEQFF.

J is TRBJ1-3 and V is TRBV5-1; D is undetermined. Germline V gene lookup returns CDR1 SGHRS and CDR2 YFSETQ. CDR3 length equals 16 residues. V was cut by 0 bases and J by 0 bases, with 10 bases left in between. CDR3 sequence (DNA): TGCGCCAGCAGCTTGGACGCCAGAAGCTCTGGAAACACCATATATTTT. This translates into CASSLDARSSGNTIYF.

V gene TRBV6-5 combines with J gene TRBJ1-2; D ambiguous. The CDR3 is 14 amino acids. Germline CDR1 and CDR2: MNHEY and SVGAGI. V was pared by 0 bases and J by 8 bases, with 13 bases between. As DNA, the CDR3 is TGTGCCAGCAGTTACTCGGAGGGCTTGACAGGCTACACCTTC. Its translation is CASSYSEGLTGYTF.

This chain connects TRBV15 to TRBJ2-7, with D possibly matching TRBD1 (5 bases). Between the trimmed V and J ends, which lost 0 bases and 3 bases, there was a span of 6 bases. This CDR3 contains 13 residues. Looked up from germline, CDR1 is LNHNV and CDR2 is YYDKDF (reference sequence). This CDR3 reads CATSRDQGYEQYF. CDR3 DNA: TGTGCCACCAGCAGAGATCAGGGCTACGAGCAGTACTTC.

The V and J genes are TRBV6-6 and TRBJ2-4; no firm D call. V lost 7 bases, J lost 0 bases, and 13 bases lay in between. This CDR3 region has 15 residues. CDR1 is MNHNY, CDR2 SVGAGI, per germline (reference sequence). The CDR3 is CASTPSAEAKNIQYF. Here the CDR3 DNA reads TGTGCCAGCACTCCCTCGGCGGAAGCCAAAAACATTCAGTACTTC.

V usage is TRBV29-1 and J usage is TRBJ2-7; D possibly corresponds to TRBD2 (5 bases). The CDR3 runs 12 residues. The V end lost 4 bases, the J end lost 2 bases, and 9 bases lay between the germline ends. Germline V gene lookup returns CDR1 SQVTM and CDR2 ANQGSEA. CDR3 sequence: CSVGRGPYEQYF. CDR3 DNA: TGCAGCGTTGGACGGGGTCCCTACGAGCAGTACTTC.

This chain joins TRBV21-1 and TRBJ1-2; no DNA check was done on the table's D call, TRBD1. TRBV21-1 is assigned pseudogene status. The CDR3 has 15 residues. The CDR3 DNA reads TGTGCCAGCGCCCGCCAGACAGGGGGGGACTATGGCTACACCTTC. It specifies CASARQTGGDYGYTF.

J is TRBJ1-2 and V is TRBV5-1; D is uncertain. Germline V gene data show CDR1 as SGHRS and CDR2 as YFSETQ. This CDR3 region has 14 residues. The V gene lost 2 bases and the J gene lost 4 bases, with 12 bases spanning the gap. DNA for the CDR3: TGCGCCAGCAGCTTTGGGGAGACCCTCTATGGCTACACCTTC. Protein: CASSFGETLYGYTF.

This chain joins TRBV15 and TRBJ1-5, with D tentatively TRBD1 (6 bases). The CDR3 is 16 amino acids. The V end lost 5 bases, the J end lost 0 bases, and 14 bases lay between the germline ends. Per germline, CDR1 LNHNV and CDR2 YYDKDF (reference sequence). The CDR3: CATSVRTVDSNQPQHF. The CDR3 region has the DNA TGTGCCACCAGCGTACGGACAGTAGATAGCAATCAGCCCCAGCATTTT.

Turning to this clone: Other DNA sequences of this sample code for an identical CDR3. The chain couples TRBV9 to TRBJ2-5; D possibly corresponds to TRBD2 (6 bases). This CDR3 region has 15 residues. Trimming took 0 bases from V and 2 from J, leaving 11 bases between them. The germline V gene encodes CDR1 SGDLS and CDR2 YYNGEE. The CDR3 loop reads CASSVEGTLQETQYF. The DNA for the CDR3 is TGTGCCAGCAGCGTAGAAGGGACTTTACAAGAGACCCAGTACTTC.

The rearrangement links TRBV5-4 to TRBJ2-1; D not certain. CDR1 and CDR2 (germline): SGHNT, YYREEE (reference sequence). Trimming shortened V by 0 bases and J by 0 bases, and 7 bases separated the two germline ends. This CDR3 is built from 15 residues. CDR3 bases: TGTGCCAGCAGCTTGGCCCGCGACTCCTACAATGAGCAGTTCTTC. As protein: CASSLARDSYNEQFF.

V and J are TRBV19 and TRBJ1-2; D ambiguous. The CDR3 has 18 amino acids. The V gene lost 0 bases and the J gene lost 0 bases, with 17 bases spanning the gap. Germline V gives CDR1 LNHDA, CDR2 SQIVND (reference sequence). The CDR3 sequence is CASSIDLTGQVPNYGYTF. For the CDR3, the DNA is TGTGCCAGTAGTATAGATTTAACCGGTCAGGTTCCTAACTATGGCTACACCTTC.

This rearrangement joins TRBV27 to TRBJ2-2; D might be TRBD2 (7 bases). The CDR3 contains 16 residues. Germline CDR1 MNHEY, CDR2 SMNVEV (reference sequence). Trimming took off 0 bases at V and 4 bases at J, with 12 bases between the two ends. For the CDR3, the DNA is TGTGCCAGCAGTTTATCGGCGGGGGCGGGCACCGGGGAGCTGTTTTTT. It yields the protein CASSLSAGAGTGELFF.

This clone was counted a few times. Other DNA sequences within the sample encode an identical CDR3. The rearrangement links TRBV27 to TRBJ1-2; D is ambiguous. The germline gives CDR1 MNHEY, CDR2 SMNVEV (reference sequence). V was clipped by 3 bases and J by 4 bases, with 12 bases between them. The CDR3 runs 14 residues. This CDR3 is CASSLGGFPYGYTF. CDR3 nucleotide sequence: TGTGCCAGCAGTTTGGGAGGATTCCCCTATGGCTACACCTTC.

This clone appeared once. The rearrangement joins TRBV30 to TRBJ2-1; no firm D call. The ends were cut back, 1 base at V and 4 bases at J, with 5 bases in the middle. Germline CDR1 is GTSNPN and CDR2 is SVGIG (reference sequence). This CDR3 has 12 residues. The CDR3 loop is CAWSGLYNEQFF. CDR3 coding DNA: TGTGCCTGGAGTGGGCTTTACAATGAGCAGTTCTTC.

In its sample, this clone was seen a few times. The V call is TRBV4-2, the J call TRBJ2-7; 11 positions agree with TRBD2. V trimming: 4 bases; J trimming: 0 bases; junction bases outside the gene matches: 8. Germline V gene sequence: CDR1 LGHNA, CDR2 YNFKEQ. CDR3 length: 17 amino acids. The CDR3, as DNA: TGTGCCAGCAGCCCACATAATAGCGGGGGGGTCTCCTACGAGCAGTACTTC. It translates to CASSPHNSGGVSYEQYF.

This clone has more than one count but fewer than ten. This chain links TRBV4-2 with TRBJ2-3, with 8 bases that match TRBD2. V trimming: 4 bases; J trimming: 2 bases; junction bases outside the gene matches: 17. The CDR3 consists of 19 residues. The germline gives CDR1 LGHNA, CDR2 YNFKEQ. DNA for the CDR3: TGTGCCAGCAGCCCGACCCGCCGAACTAGCGGAGGATACACAGATACGCAGTATTTT. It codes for CASSPTRRTSGGYTDTQYF.

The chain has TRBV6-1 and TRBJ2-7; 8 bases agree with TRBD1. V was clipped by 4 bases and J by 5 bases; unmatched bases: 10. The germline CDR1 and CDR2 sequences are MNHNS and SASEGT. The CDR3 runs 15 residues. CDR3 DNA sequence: TGTGCCAGCAGTGGACCCTCGACAGGGGCGGACGAGCAGTACTTC. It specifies CASSGPSTGADEQYF.

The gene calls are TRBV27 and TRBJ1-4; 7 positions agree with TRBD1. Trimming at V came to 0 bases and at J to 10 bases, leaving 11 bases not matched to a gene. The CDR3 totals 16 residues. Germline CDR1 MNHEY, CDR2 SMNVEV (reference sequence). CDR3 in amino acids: CASSLSQRPTGAKLFF. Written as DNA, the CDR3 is TGTGCCAGCAGTTTATCGCAGAGACCAACAGGGGCAAAACTGTTTTTT.

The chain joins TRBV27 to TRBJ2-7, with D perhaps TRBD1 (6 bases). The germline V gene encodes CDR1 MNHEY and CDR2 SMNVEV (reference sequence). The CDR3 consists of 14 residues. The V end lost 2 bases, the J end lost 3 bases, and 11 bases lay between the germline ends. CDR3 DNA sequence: TGTGCCAGCAGTTTAGGACAGTGGGGCTACGAGCAGTACTTC. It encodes CASSLGQWGYEQYF.